This T cell receptor beta chain originates from a study of blood T cell repertoires in COVID-19. Study-wide background: Collection of acute and convalescent COVID-19 samples took place in the United States, Italy and Spain. PBMCs, B-cell-depleted T cells, or T cells provided the cDNA or gDNA that made up the material.

CDR3 length equals 15 residues. CDR1 and CDR2 from the germline V gene are SGHNT and YYREEE (reference sequence). With V trimmed by 4 bases and J by 4 bases, 10 bases remained unmatched. Original handling: The assay estimated nucleated cells by amplifying reference gene primers. Generated by immunoSEQ multiplex PCR, the TCRdb table keeps only in-frame clones and is missing some. From that table come the V and J calls and clone size; the DNA was used to work out D and trimming. This sample has roughly 51,000 clones; roughly 84% occur once, and the top ten carry approximately 5.9%. The genes are TRBV5-4 and TRBJ1-2; 7 bases agree with TRBD1. Specimen: peripheral blood. This clonotype was sampled from a man aged 50 or older with active COVID-19. CDR3 sequence (DNA): TGTGCCAGCAGCCCCCGACAGGGCGACCCCTATGGCTACACCTTC. Its translation is CASSPRQGDPYGYTF.